A single sample gave rise to the 27 T cell receptor beta chains below, sequenced in a study of T cells in tumors after PD-1 blockade. Profiling relied on immunoSEQ multiplex PCR, and the TCRdb table lists in-frame clones only, not all of them. The sample includes 50,000 or so clones, 79% of them seen just once. The sequences come from PBMCs, collected before anti-PD-1 treatment. These receptors were obtained from a human donor with basal cell carcinoma.

The rearrangement uses TRBV19 and TRBJ2-1; 7 bases map to TRBD1. CDR1 and CDR2 (germline): LNHDA, SQIVND (reference sequence). The CDR3 has 15 amino acids. Unmatched junction bases numbered 7, after V lost 6 bases and J lost 2 bases. CDR3 sequence: CASSPGQFTYNEQFF. The CDR3 DNA sequence: TGTGCCAGTAGCCCGGGACAGTTCACCTACAATGAGCAGTTCTTC.

The chain joins TRBV5-4 to TRBJ1-2, with TRBD1 identical over 9 bases. The trim removed 3 bases at V and 3 bases at J, leaving 9 bases unmatched. This CDR3 is built from 16 residues. Germline V lookup: CDR1 SGHNT, CDR2 YYREEE (reference sequence). The CDR3 here is CASSSRTGGEYYGYTF. Here the CDR3 DNA reads TGTGCCAGCAGCTCCCGTACAGGGGGCGAGTACTATGGCTACACCTTC.

This rearrangement joins TRBV12-5 to TRBJ2-7; D unresolved. Germline V lookup: CDR1 LGHNT, CDR2 FRNRAP. Trimming took 0 bases from V and 3 from J, leaving 9 bases between them. The CDR3 is 14 amino acids. Here the CDR3 DNA reads TGTGCTAGTGGTTTGGTATATTCAGGCTACGAGCAGTACTTC. Translation: CASGLVYSGYEQYF.

The chain links TRBV19 to TRBJ2-2, with no clear D. CDR3 length: 12 amino acids. Trimming stripped 9 bases from V and 4 bases from J, with 9 bases between. Germline assignment: CDR1 LNHDA and CDR2 SQIVND (reference sequence). The CDR3 protein is CASRSSTGELFF. CDR3 nucleotide sequence: TGTGCCAGCCGCAGTAGCACCGGGGAGCTGTTTTTT.

This rearrangement joins TRBV7-9 to TRBJ2-1, with D unclear. The CDR3 spans 14 residues. V was shortened by 4 bases and J by 5 bases, with 12 bases between the two germline ends. The germline V gene encodes CDR1 SEHNR and CDR2 FQNEAQ (reference sequence). In DNA, the CDR3 is TGTGCCAGCAGCTCAACGCCCGCCCACAATGAGCAGTTCTTC. Protein: CASSSTPAHNEQFF.

The chain joins TRBV5-4 to TRBJ2-4, with D possibly being TRBD1 or TRBD2 (5 bases each). The CDR3 is 13 residues long. Trimming stripped 4 bases from V and 8 bases from J, with 13 bases between. The germline V gene has CDR1 SGHNT and CDR2 YYREEE (reference sequence). This CDR3 reads CASSLRDVDIQYF. The CDR3 bases are TGTGCCAGCAGCCTCAGGGACGTGGACATTCAGTACTTC.

V gene TRBV18 combines with J gene TRBJ1-4; no definite D call. The CDR3 consists of 15 residues. The V and J ends lost 0 bases and 8 bases respectively, with 13 bases between them. CDR1 is KGHSH and CDR2 is LQKENI in the germline V gene. In nucleotides, the CDR3 is TGTGCCAGCTCACCACCTAACATCCCCAGGGAAAAACTGTTTTTT. Its translation: CASSPPNIPREKLFF.

The CDR3 sequence is CASKHGTSTDTQYF. In DNA form, the CDR3 reads TGTGCCAGCAAGCACGGGACTAGCACAGATACGCAGTATTTT. This sequence joins TRBV6-6 and TRBJ2-3, with D maybe TRBD2 (6 bases). With 7 bases removed from V and 0 bases from J, the gap between germline ends came to 11 bases. The CDR3 has 14 residues. Germline V CDR1 and CDR2: MNHNY, SVGAGI (reference sequence).

This chain links TRBV6-4 with TRBJ1-2; D is unclear. The ends were cut back, 3 bases at V and 2 bases at J, with 7 bases in the middle. The length of the CDR3 is 13 residues. Germline loops: CDR1 MRHNA, CDR2 SNTAGT. The CDR3 DNA follows: TGTGCCAGCAGTGAAACAGTGAACTATGGCTACACCTTC. Translation: CASSETVNYGYTF.

This clone was detected only a few times. This sequence joins TRBV5-6 and TRBJ1-4, with TRBD1 identical over 9 bases. V lost 3 bases to trimming and J lost 3 bases; unmatched junction nucleotides: 6. This CDR3 is 16 amino acids long. The V gene's germline CDR1 is SGHDT and CDR2 YYEEEE. The CDR3 loop reads CASSSIQGASNEKLFF. The CDR3 DNA reads TGTGCCAGCAGCTCGATACAGGGGGCATCTAATGAAAAACTGTTTTTT.

The gene calls are TRBV27 and TRBJ2-1, with TRBD2 identical over 9 bases. The CDR3 loop spans 18 amino acids. J gave up 9 bases and V 3 bases, and 18 bases lay outside the gene matches. Germline-derived CDR1 and CDR2 are MNHEY and SMNVEV (reference sequence). The CDR3 here is CASSLSGAGTSPLGEQFF. In DNA form, the CDR3 reads TGTGCCAGCAGTTTGAGTGGGGCAGGGACTAGCCCACTCGGTGAGCAGTTCTTC.

V and J are TRBV7-9 and TRBJ1-1; unclear D gene. V was pared by 3 bases and J by 4 bases, with 6 bases between. This CDR3 comprises 12 residues. Germline V gene lookup returns CDR1 SEHNR and CDR2 FQNEAQ (reference sequence). The CDR3, as DNA: TGTGCCAGCAGCTTCTTCGGCACTGAAGCTTTCTTT. Its protein product is CASSFFGTEAFF.

The chain carries TRBV13 and TRBJ1-4; 8 nucleotides align to TRBD1. Germline CDR1 PRHDT, CDR2 FYEKMQ (reference sequence). The CDR3 extends over 15 amino acids. J gave up 2 bases and V 5 bases, and 4 bases lay outside the gene matches. The CDR3 DNA sequence: TGTGCCAGCAGCCTCCGGACAGGGACTAATGAAAAACTGTTTTTT. Translation: CASSLRTGTNEKLFF.

V usage is TRBV11-2 and J usage is TRBJ1-1, with 8 bases fitting TRBD1. This CDR3 spans 15 amino acids. The junction had 8 bases not matched to a gene; V was cut back by 4 bases and J by 4 bases. Germline V gene data show CDR1 as SGHAT and CDR2 as FQNNGV. CDR3 amino acids: CASSSQGAKITEAFF. CDR3 nucleotide sequence: TGTGCCAGCAGCTCGCAGGGGGCGAAAATCACTGAAGCTTTCTTT.

The CDR3 region has the DNA TGTGCCTGGAGTGTAAGTGGGATTCCGACCCAGTACTTC. Protein: CAWSVSGIPTQYF. This rearrangement joins TRBV30 to TRBJ2-5; D unresolved. V was shortened by 0 bases and J by 7 bases, with 12 bases between the two germline ends. Germline lookup yields CDR1 GTSNPN and CDR2 SVGIG (reference sequence). This CDR3 has 13 amino acids.

The chain couples TRBV2 to TRBJ1-2; no firm D call. The CDR3 length is 13 residues. V was trimmed by 10 bases and J by 1 base, leaving 13 bases between them. CDR1 and CDR2 from the germline V gene are SNHLY and FYNNEI. This chain's CDR3 is CATSRTGNYGYTF. In DNA, the CDR3 is TGTGCCACCTCTCGGACGGGTAACTATGGCTACACCTTC.

The CDR3 sequence is CASSELGQPYNEQFF. CDR3 nucleotide sequence: TGTGCCAGCAGTGAACTAGGACAGCCCTACAATGAGCAGTTCTTC. The chain joins TRBV6-1 to TRBJ2-1, with D possibly being TRBD1 (6 bases). Germline values: CDR1 MNHNS, CDR2 SASEGT. The V end lost 2 bases, the J end lost 2 bases, and 10 bases lay between the germline ends. The CDR3 is made up of 15 amino acids.

This chain links TRBV6-6 with TRBJ1-1; no firm D call. The CDR3 has 12 amino acids. The germline gives CDR1 MNHNY, CDR2 SVGAGI (reference sequence). The germline V and J ends were trimmed by 2 bases and 0 bases, with 1 base remaining between them. CDR3 sequence reads: CASSYMNTEAFF. In DNA form, the CDR3 reads TGTGCCAGCAGTTACATGAACACTGAAGCTTTCTTT.

This clone was picked up one time. V is TRBV5-8 and J is TRBJ2-2; TRBD2 matches 11 bases. With V trimmed by 4 bases and J by 3 bases, 5 bases remained unmatched. The CDR3 is made up of 16 amino acids. CDR1 and CDR2 from the germline V gene are SGHTS and YDEGEE. This CDR3 is CASSPRLAGHTGELFF. The CDR3 DNA sequence: TGTGCCAGCAGCCCCCGACTAGCGGGACACACCGGGGAGCTGTTTTTT.

The rearrangement joins TRBV7-4 to TRBJ1-4, with TRBD1 identical over 8 bases. The CDR3 extends over 16 amino acids. Germline loops: CDR1 SGHVT, CDR2 SQSDAQ. V shed 1 base and J 8 bases; nucleotides not matched to a gene: 9. The DNA for the CDR3 is TGTGCCAGCAGCTTAGTAGTGAGGACAGGGTCCGAAAAACTGTTTTTT. Amino acid sequence: CASSLVVRTGSEKLFF.

V usage is TRBV7-2 and J usage is TRBJ1-1; D perhaps matches TRBD1 (5 bases). Germline V gives CDR1 SGHTA, CDR2 FQGNSA. The CDR3 has 15 amino acids. Trimming took 5 bases from V and 5 from J, leaving 18 bases between them. For the CDR3, the DNA is TGTGCCAGCAGCCTATGGATTAACCGGGGGACTGAAGCTTTCTTT. Protein sequence: CASSLWINRGTEAFF.

The chain has TRBV28 and TRBJ2-7, with unresolved D. Germline assignment: CDR1 MDHEN and CDR2 SYDVKM. There are 13 residues in the CDR3. The ends were cut back, 3 bases at V and 2 bases at J, with 8 bases in the middle. The CDR3: CASSLAAAYEQYF. CDR3 in DNA: TGTGCCAGCAGTTTGGCAGCCGCCTACGAGCAGTACTTC.

The rearrangement joins TRBV6-5 to TRBJ2-5; no firm D call. The CDR3 consists of 13 residues. The V gene's germline CDR1 is MNHEY and CDR2 SVGAGI. V was pared by 6 bases and J by 6 bases, with 14 bases between. CDR3 loop: CASSFVITQTQYF. Here the CDR3 DNA reads TGTGCCAGCAGCTTCGTGATTACCCAGACCCAGTACTTC.

The chain joins TRBV5-6 to TRBJ2-7, with D perhaps matching TRBD2 (7 bases). Germline CDR1 reads SGHDT; CDR2 reads YYEEEE. Trimming removed 1 base from V and 3 bases from J, with 14 bases in between. CDR3 size: 15 residues. The CDR3 nucleotides are TGTGCCAGCAGCTTGCGTGGGGGGGCCCACTACGAGCAGTACTTC. Translating it yields CASSLRGGAHYEQYF.

V is TRBV5-1 and J is TRBJ2-2, with 7 bases fitting TRBD1. The trim removed 3 bases at V and 6 bases at J, leaving 11 bases unmatched. The CDR3 contains 16 residues. Per the germline V gene, CDR1 is SGHRS and CDR2 is YFSETQ. The CDR3: CASSSRQGQGAGELFF. The CDR3 coding sequence is TGCGCCAGCAGCTCCAGACAGGGCCAAGGGGCCGGGGAGCTGTTTTTT.

The rearrangement links TRBV11-1 to TRBJ2-7, with D uncertain. Germline assignment: CDR1 SGHAT and CDR2 FQDESV (reference sequence). The ends were cut back, 1 base at V and 3 bases at J, with 13 bases in the middle. This CDR3 is built from 15 residues. Here the CDR3 reads CASSLGAHRDYEQYF. CDR3 bases: TGTGCCAGCAGCTTAGGGGCCCATAGAGACTACGAGCAGTACTTC.

The chain uses TRBV6-5 and TRBJ2-2; 10 bases are a match to TRBD2. The V segment lost 8 bases and the J segment 7 bases; nucleotides outside the gene matches: 7. This CDR3 has 14 amino acids. Germline CDR1 and CDR2: MNHEY and SVGAGI. CDR3 sequence (DNA): TGTGCCAGCCGTAGCGGGGGGACGGGCGGGGAGCTGTTTTTT. Its translation: CASRSGGTGGELFF.